The present entry profiles one TCR beta chain with its context. This sample was included in a study of T cell changes during pregnancy in multiple sclerosis. In germline, CDR1 is ENHRY, CDR2 SYGVKD. V shed 0 bases and J 3 bases; nucleotides not matched to a gene: 7. The CDR3 has 16 amino acids. Measured with immunoSEQ multiplex PCR; TCRdb has only the in-frame clones, and not every one. Of approximately 80,000 clones listed, about 94% are singletons. This sequence joins TRBV10-3 and TRBJ2-7; 8 bases agree with TRBD2. Source: peripheral blood, taken in the second trimester of pregnancy. The clonotype was recovered from a female donor in good health, enrolled as a control in a pregnancy study. CDR3 bases: TGTGCCATCAGTGAGTCGTCCGGGAGGGCCGGCTACGAGCAGTACTTC. Translated, it gives CAISESSGRAGYEQYF.